This T cell receptor beta chain was recovered during a study of cytomegalovirus exposure and HLA in healthy donors. Study results and caveats: Presence/absence comparisons presumed near-even sequencing depth among donors. As a later analysis revealed, the rate of TCR association differed by HLA locus, with DRB1 most and HLA-C fewest. Reportedly, fewer N-insertions than the 666-donor mean appeared in an Asian-associated ancestry cluster in a later analysis. Later analysis identified several of the most significant clusters that appeared linked to common viral pathogens.

This CDR3 is 16 amino acids long. Between the trimmed V and J ends, which lost 2 bases and 0 bases, there was a span of 14 bases. CDR1 is SGHNT, CDR2 YYREEE, per germline (reference sequence). For this clone: What it binds is not known.

The PCR had 60 Vbeta and 13 Jbeta primers. TCRdb's table, derived via immunoSEQ multiplex PCR, lists solely in-frame clones and lacks some. Among 95,000 to 110,000 clones listed, 60% to 80% were seen once. This chain uses TRBV5-4 with TRBJ1-1; perhaps TRBD1 as D (6 bases). The origin of this receptor is a man between 60 and 75 years old in good health and CMV-seropositive. The sample was PBMCs. The CDR3 protein is CASSFSQGWVNTEAFF. The CDR3 DNA reads as TGTGCCAGCAGCTTCTCACAGGGTTGGGTGAACACTGAAGCTTTCTTT.